The sample holds a few counts of the clone carrying this T cell receptor beta chain. Its target is not known. Per the germline V gene, CDR1 is DFQATT and CDR2 is SNEGSKA (reference sequence). The CDR3 runs to 14 residues. V shed 0 bases, J shed 6 bases, and the junction held 7 bases outside the gene matches. These data are taken from a study of response to subunit inactivated influenza vaccine. Broader study findings: Authors proposed each seasonal influenza vaccination draws in few new T cells.

TCRdb redid the calling of the RT-PCR reads with MiXCR, one entry per CDR3 protein. The sample has over 800,000 distinct CDR3 sequences, 21% seen once. The sequencing here drew on PBMCs from blood, taken roughly 5 days after vaccination. V and J are TRBV20-1 and TRBJ1-1; 7 bases are shared with TRBD1. This sequence originates from a man aged 50 to 60 who received an inactivated influenza vaccine. The CDR3 spells CSARDPTGTAEAFF. In DNA, the CDR3 is TGCAGTGCTAGAGACCCCACAGGGACAGCTGAAGCTTTCTTT.